The 4 T cell receptor beta chains below were found in one sample sequenced in a study of T cell repertoires in cytomegalovirus infection. MiXCR, run by TCRdb on the reads, gives a single entry per CDR3 protein. The table lists about a million distinct CDR3 sequences, around 29% of them singletons. No cognate antigen is known for these TCRs. The sample consisted of cultured CD8+ T cells from PBMCs, taken from culture after CMV antigen stimulation. These receptors came from a human donor in good health (CMV status not recorded). Some clones in this sample may be carry-over from other donors' samples.

This clonotype showed up many times. The chain combines TRBV6-1 with TRBJ2-1, with 9 nucleotides matching TRBD2. CDR3 length equals 16 residues. In germline, CDR1 is MNHNS, CDR2 SASEGT. After removal of 8 bases from V and 5 bases from J, the junction contained 13 bases not matched to a gene. CDR3 nucleotides: TGTGCCAGCTGGTCTAGCGGGGCAAACGGAAACAATGAGCAGTTCTTC. Its translation: CASWSSGANGNNEQFF.

This sequence joins TRBV2 and TRBJ1-2; no definite D call. The V and J ends lost 6 bases and 8 bases respectively, with 4 bases between them. This CDR3 spans 9 amino acids. Per the germline V gene, CDR1 is SNHLY and CDR2 is FYNNEI. The CDR3 protein is CASRRGYTF. CDR3 DNA sequence: TGTGCCAGCAGGAGGGGCTACACCTTC.

This clonotype has only a few counts. The chain uses TRBV4-1 and TRBJ2-4; D assignment may be TRBD1 or TRBD2 (5 bases each). V gave up 1 base and J gave up 5 bases, with 21 bases separating them. CDR3 size: 18 residues. CDR1 MGHRA and CDR2 YSYEKL come from the germline V gene. CDR3 in amino acids: CASSQVRTFLLGENIQYF. CDR3 DNA sequence: TGCGCCAGCAGCCAAGTCAGGACCTTCCTCTTGGGGGAAAACATTCAGTACTTC.

The count of this clonotype is one. The chain joins TRBV7-9 to TRBJ1-1; TRBD1 matches 7 bases. Germline trimming cut 3 bases from V and 2 bases from J; bases unmatched to any gene: 6. CDR1 and CDR2 from the germline V gene are SEHNR and FQNEAQ (reference sequence). This CDR3 has 15 amino acids. The CDR3 sequence is CASSFPGQRNTEAFF. The CDR3 nucleotides read TGTGCCAGCAGCTTCCCGGGACAGCGTAACACTGAAGCTTTCTTT. Full variable domain (rest looked up from reference TRBV7-9 and TRBJ1-1): DTGVSQNPRHKITKRGQNVTFRCDPISEHNRLYWYRQTLGQGPEFLTYFQNEAQLEKSRLLSDRFSAERPKGSFSTLEIQRTEQGDSAMYLCASSFPGQRNTEAFFGQGTRLTVV.